This TCR beta chain came from a study of a mutant IDH1 vaccine in newly diagnosed glioma. Per germline, CDR1 SGHTA and CDR2 FQGNSA. This CDR3 is 15 amino acids long. J lost 6 bases, V lost 6 bases, and 8 bases had no gene match. Notes on this clone: Antigen: not known.

Time point reported: week 47, end of study. Vaccine doses each comprised 300 ug of mutant IDH1 20-mer peptide, with topical imiquimod. The study gave patients eight vaccinations in weeks 1, 3, 5, 7, 11, 15, 19, 23. TCRdb keeps only in-frame clones here, not all; method: immunoSEQ multiplex PCR. The sample yields approximately 84,000 clones, 80% to 90% seen once. The sequences come from PBMCs, collected from a glioma patient whose treatment included an IDH1 peptide vaccine. The TCR comes from a man aged 35-49 years with glioma. The gene calls are TRBV7-2 and TRBJ2-2; TRBD1 agrees at 9 bases. The CDR3 DNA sequence: TGTGCCAGCAGAACTACAGGGGGCCGGGCCGGGGAGCTGTTTTTT. This encodes CASRTTGGRAGELFF. Complete variable domain (other parts from reference TRBV7-2 and TRBJ2-2): GAGVSQSPSNKVTEKGKDVELRCDPISGHTALYWYRQSLGQGLEFLIYFQGNSAPDKSGLPSDRFSAERTGGSVSTLTIQRTQQEDSAVYLCASRTTGGRAGELFFGEGSRLTVL.